This T cell receptor beta chain was observed in a study of T-cell memory formation after mild COVID-19. About the research overall: Largely donor-specific sequence clusters came from two donors.

TCRdb passed the 5' RACE reads through MiXCR, listing each CDR3 protein once. The repertoire holds over 150,000 distinct CDR3 sequences, over 20% seen once, with under 25% in the top ten. This clonotype originated in an adult woman who had mild COVID-19 (a few samples of this study predate the infection). Cell type and time point are not known. Sample: PBMCs or a T cell subset sorted from them (not recorded which).

The CDR3 coding sequence is TGTGCCAGCAGTTCAAGATACTCTGGAAACACCATATATTTT. Amino acids: CASSSRYSGNTIYF. The rearrangement joins TRBV12-3 or TRBV12-4 to TRBJ1-3; D is uncertain. The CDR3 sequence is 14 residues long. Trimming removed 4 bases at V and 0 bases at J, with 7 bases between.